The sequence of this T cell receptor beta chain was determined in a study of blood T cells in healthy people across ages. About the research overall: Per two T cells, template switching captured roughly one barcoded beta molecule.

Per sample, extraction of total RNA gave at least 6 micrograms in every case. A second PCR of about 6 to 11 cycles used a sample-barcoded 5' primer and a J-beta primer mix. One entry per CDR3 protein results from TCRdb running MiXCR on the 5' RACE reads. The repertoire has over a million distinct CDR3 sequences, 45% of them found once; the top ten carry approximately 17%. V shed 5 bases, J shed 1 base, and the junction held 8 bases outside the gene matches. Germline values: CDR1 DFQATT, CDR2 SNEGSKA (reference sequence). This CDR3 contains 15 residues. The chain has TRBV20-1 and TRBJ1-1, with 9 positions matching TRBD1. The sequencing sample was made of blood. The receptor was derived from a woman aged 55-75 years in good health. CDR3: CSARGADRGNTEAFF. In DNA, the CDR3 is TGCAGTGCTCGTGGGGCGGACAGGGGGAACACTGAAGCTTTCTTT.